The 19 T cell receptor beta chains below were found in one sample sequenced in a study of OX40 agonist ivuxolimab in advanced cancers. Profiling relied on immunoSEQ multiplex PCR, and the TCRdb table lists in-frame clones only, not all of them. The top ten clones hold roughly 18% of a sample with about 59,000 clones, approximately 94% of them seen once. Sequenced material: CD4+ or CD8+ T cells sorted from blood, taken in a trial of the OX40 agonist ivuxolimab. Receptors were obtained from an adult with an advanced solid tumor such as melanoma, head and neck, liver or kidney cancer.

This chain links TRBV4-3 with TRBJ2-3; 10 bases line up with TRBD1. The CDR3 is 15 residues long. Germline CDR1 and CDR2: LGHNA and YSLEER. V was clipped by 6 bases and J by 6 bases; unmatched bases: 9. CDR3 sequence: CASSIGTGVGDTQYF. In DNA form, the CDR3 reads TGCGCCAGCAGTATAGGGACAGGGGTGGGCGATACGCAGTATTTT.

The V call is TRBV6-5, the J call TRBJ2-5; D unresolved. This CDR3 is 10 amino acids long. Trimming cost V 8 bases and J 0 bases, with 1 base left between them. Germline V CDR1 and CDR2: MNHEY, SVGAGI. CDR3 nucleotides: TGTGCCAGCTACCAAGAGACCCAGTACTTC. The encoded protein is CASYQETQYF.

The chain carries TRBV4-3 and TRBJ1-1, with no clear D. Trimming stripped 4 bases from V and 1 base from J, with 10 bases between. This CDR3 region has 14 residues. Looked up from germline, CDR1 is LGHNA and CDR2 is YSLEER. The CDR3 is CASSRTVANTEAFF. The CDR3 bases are TGCGCCAGCAGCCGAACAGTAGCGAACACTGAAGCTTTCTTT.

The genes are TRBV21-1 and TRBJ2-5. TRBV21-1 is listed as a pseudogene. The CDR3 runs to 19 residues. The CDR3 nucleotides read TGTGCCAGCAGCACCCGACGGGGTTGTATGGGGGGCGAGGGCGAGACCCAGTACTTC. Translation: CASSTRRGCMGGEGETQYF.

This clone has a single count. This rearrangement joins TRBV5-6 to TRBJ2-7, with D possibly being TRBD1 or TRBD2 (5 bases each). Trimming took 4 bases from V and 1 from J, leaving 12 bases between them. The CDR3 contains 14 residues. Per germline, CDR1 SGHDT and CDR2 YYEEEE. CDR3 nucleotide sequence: TGTGCCAGCAGCCCGGGGACGGGATCCTACGAGCAGTACTTC. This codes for CASSPGTGSYEQYF.

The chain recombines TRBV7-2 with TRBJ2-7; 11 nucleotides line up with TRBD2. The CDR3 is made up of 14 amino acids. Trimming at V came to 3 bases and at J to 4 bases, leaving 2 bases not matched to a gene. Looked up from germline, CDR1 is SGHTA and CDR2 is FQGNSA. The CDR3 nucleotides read TGTGCCAGCAGCTTTGGACTAGCGGGTTACGAGCAGTACTTC. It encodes CASSFGLAGYEQYF. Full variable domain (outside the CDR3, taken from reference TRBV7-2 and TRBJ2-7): GAGVSQSPSNKVTEKGKDVELRCDPISGHTALYWYRQSLGQGLEFLIYFQGNSAPDKSGLPSDRFSAERTGGSVSTLTIQRTQQEDSAVYLCASSFGLAGYEQYFGPGTRLTVT.

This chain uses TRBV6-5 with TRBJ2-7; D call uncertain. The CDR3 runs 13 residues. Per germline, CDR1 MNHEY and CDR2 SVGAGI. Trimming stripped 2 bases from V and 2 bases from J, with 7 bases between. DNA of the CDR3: TGTGCCAGCAGTTACACGGACGCCTACGAGCAGTACTTC. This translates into CASSYTDAYEQYF.

The CDR3 DNA sequence: TGTGCCAGCAGTGACAGGGTACCCTACAATGAGCAGTTCTTC. As protein: CASSDRVPYNEQFF. V is TRBV27 and J is TRBJ2-1, with TRBD1 identical over 7 bases. V trimming: 5 bases; J trimming: 2 bases; junction bases outside the gene matches: 3. Germline loops: CDR1 MNHEY, CDR2 SMNVEV (reference sequence). The CDR3 is 14 amino acids.

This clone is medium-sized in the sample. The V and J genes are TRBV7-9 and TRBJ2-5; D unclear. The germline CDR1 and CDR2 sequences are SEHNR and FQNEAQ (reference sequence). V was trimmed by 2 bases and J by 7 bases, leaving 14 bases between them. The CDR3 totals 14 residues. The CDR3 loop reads CASSLPGPLGTQYF. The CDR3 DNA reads TGTGCCAGCAGCTTACCTGGCCCCCTGGGGACCCAGTACTTC.

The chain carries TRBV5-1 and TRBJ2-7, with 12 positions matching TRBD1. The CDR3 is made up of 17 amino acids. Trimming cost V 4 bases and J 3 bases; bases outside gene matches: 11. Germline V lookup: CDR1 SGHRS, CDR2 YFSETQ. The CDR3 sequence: CASSPGTGGNSHYEQYF. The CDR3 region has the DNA TGCGCCAGCAGCCCCGGGACAGGGGGCAATAGTCACTACGAGCAGTACTTC.

The DNA of the CDR3 is TGTGCCAGTAGTATAGACAGGGGCTACGAGCAGTACTTC. It is translated as CASSIDRGYEQYF. The J gene is TRBJ2-7, the V gene TRBV19, with D possibly being TRBD1 (6 bases). The CDR3 contains 13 residues. Trimming removed 0 bases from V and 3 bases from J, with 6 bases in between. Germline assignment: CDR1 LNHDA and CDR2 SQIVND (reference sequence).

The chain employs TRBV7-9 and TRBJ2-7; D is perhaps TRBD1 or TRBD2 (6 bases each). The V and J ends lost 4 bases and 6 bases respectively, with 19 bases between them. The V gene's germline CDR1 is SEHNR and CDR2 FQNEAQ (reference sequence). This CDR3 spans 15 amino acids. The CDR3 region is CASSYRDTGDPEQYF. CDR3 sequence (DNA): TGTGCCAGCAGCTACCGGGACACGGGAGACCCCGAGCAGTACTTC.

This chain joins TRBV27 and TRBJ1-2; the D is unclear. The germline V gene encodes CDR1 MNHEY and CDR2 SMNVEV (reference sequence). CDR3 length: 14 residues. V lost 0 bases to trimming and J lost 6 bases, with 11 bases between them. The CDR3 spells CASSLSPGRDGYTF. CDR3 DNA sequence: TGTGCCAGCAGTTTATCTCCGGGAAGGGATGGCTACACCTTC.

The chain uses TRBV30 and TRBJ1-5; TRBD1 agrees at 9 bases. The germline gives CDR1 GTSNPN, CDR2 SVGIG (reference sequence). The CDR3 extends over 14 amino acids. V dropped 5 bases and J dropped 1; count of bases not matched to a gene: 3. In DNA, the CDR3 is TGTGCCTGGGGAACAGGGGGCAGCAATCAGCCCCAGCATTTT. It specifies CAWGTGGSNQPQHF.

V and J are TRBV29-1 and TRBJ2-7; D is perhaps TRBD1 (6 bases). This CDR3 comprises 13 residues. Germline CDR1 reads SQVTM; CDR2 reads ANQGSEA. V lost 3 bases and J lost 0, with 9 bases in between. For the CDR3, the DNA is TGCAGCGTTGAGGACAGAGGCTCCTACGAGCAGTACTTC. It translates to CSVEDRGSYEQYF.

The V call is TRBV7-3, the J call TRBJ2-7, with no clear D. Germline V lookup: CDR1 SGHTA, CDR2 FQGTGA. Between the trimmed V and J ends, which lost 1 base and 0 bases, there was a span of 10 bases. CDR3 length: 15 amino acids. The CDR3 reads CASSLIHSDSYEQYF. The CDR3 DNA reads TGTGCCAGCAGCTTAATTCACAGTGACTCCTACGAGCAGTACTTC. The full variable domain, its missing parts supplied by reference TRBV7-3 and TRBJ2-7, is GAGVSQTPSNKVTEKGKYVELRCDPISGHTALYWYRQSLGQGPEFLIYFQGTGAADDSGLPNDRFFAVRPEGSVSTLKIQRTERGDSAVYLCASSLIHSDSYEQYFGPGTRLTVT.

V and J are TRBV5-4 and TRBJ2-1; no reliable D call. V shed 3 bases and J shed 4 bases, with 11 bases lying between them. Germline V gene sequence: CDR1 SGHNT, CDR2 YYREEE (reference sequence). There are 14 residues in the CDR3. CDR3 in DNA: TGTGCCAGCAGCTCAACCGAGTCTTACAATGAGCAGTTCTTC. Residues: CASSSTESYNEQFF.

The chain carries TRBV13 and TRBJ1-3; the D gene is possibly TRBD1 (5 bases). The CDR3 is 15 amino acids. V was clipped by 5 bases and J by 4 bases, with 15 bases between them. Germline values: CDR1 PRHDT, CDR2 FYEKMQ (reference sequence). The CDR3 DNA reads TGTGCCAGCAGCCGCCGCAGGGAGTACGGAAACACCATATATTTT. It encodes CASSRRREYGNTIYF.

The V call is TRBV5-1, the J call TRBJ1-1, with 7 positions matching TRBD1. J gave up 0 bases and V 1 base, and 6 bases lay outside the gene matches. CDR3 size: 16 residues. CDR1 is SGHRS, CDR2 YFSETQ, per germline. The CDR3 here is CASSLRSGQVNTEAFF. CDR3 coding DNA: TGCGCCAGCAGCTTGAGGTCAGGACAGGTGAACACTGAAGCTTTCTTT.